This passage covers 5 T cell receptor beta chains from one sample sequenced in a study of blood T cell repertoires in COVID-19. TCRdb's table, derived via immunoSEQ multiplex PCR, lists solely in-frame clones and lacks some. The sample holds about 170,000 clones, 75% to 85% seen once. The sample comprised PBMCs or T cells enriched from blood (not recorded which). All receptors derive from a man aged 45-65 years who had recovered from COVID-19.

This clone was detected ten times or more. DNA of the CDR3: TGTGCCAGCAGCTTATCCGCTAGCGGGGGGACCTACGAGCAGTACTTC. This translates into CASSLSASGGTYEQYF. The chain uses TRBV7-8 and TRBJ2-7, with TRBD2 matching 11 bases. V lost 2 bases to trimming and J lost 2 bases; unmatched junction nucleotides: 5. CDR3 length: 16 amino acids. CDR1 is SGHVS, CDR2 FQNEAQ, per germline.

The genes are TRBV28 and TRBJ1-1; a weak D match, TRBD1 (6 bases). This CDR3 comprises 14 residues. Germline CDR1 MDHEN, CDR2 SYDVKM. The V end lost 2 bases, the J end lost 10 bases, and 17 bases lay between the germline ends. The CDR3 region is CASSLDGTPKGAFF. The CDR3 DNA reads as TGTGCCAGCAGTTTAGACGGGACACCAAAGGGAGCTTTCTTT.

The chain links TRBV5-1 to TRBJ2-5; 15 positions agree with TRBD2. The germline V gene encodes CDR1 SGHRS and CDR2 YFSETQ. V dropped 3 bases and J dropped 4; count of bases not matched to a gene: 4. The CDR3 is 16 amino acids. CDR3 loop: CASSSGLAGGIETQYF. The CDR3 nucleotides are TGCGCCAGCAGCTCGGGACTAGCGGGGGGTATAGAGACCCAGTACTTC.

In its sample, this clone was seen a few times. The rearrangement links TRBV5-1 to TRBJ2-7; 11 bases match TRBD1. Germline V gene sequence: CDR1 SGHRS, CDR2 YFSETQ. CDR3 length: 17 amino acids. V was pared by 0 bases and J by 0 bases, with 5 bases of the junction left unmatched. The CDR3 sequence is CASSLGTGGFSSYEQYF. CDR3 coding DNA: TGCGCCAGCAGCTTGGGGACAGGGGGCTTCAGCTCCTACGAGCAGTACTTC. Based on the CDR3 plus reference TRBV5-1 and TRBJ2-7, the full variable domain is KAGVTQTPRYLIKTRGQQVTLSCSPISGHRSVSWYQQTPGQGLQFLFEYFSETQRNKGNFPGRFSGRQFSNSRSEMNVSTLELGDSALYLCASSLGTGGFSSYEQYFGPGTRLTVT.

The chain carries TRBV6-5 and TRBJ1-6; 8 bases are shared with TRBD1. The CDR3 sequence is 14 residues long. The germline V gene has CDR1 MNHEY and CDR2 SVGAGI. V lost 5 bases to trimming and J lost 9 bases; unmatched junction nucleotides: 6. CDR3 nucleotide sequence: TGTGCCAGCAGTAAGGACAGGGCAAGTTCACCCCTCCACTTT. Protein: CASSKDRASSPLHF.